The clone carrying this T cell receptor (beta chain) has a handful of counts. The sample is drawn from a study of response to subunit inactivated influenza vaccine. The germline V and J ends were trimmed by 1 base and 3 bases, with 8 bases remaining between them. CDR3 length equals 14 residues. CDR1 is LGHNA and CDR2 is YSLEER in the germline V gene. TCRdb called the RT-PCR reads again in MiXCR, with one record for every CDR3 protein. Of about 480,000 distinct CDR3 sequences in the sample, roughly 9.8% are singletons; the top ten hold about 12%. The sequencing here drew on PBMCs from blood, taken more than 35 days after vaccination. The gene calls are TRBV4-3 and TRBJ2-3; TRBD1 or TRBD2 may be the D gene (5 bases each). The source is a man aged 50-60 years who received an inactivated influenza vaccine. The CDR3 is CASSQGGETDTQYF. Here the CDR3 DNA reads TGCGCCAGCAGCCAAGGAGGGGAAACAGATACGCAGTATTTT.